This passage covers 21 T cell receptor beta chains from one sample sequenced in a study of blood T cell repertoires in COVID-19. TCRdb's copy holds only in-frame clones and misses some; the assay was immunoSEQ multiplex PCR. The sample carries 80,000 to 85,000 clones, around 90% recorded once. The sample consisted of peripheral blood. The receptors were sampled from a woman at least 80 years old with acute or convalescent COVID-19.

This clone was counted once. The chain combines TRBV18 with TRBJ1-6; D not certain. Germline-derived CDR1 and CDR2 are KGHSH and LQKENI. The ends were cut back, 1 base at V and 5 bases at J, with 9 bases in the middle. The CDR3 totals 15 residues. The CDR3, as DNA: TGTGCCAGCTCACCACGAAGAACGGATAATTCACCCCTCCACTTT. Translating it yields CASSPRRTDNSPLHF.

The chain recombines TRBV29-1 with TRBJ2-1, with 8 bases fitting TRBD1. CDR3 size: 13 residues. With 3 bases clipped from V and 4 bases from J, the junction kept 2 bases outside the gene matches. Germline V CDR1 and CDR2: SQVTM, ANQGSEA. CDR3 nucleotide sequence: TGCAGCGTTGAGGGACAGGCATACAATGAGCAGTTCTTC. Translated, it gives CSVEGQAYNEQFF.

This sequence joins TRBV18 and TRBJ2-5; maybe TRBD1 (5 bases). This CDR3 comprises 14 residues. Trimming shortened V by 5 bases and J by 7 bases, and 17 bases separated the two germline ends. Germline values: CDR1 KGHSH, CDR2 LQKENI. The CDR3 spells CASSTQTGQGTQYF. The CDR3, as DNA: TGTGCCAGCTCAACCCAGACTGGCCAGGGGACCCAGTACTTC.

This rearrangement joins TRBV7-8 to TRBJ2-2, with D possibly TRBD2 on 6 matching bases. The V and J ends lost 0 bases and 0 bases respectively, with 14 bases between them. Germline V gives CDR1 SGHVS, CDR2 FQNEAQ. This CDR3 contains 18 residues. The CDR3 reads CASSLALRGPANTGELFF. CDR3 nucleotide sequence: TGTGCCAGCAGCTTAGCGCTGCGGGGCCCCGCGAACACCGGGGAGCTGTTTTTT.

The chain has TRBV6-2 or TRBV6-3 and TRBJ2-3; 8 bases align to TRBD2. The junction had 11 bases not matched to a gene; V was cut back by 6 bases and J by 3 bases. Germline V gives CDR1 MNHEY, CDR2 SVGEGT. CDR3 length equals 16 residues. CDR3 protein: CASSIRGAGATDTQYF. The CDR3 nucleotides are TGTGCCAGCAGCATCCGGGGAGCGGGGGCAACAGATACGCAGTATTTT.

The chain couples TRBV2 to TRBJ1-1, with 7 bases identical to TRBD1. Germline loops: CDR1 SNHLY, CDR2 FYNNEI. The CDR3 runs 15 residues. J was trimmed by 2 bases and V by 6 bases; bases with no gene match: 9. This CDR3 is CASSFGTAANTEAFF. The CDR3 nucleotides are TGTGCCAGCAGCTTCGGGACAGCAGCTAACACTGAAGCTTTCTTT.

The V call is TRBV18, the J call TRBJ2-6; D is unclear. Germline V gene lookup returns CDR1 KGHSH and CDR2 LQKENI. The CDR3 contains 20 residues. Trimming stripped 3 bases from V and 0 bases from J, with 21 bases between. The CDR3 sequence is CASSPPLLASQDSGANVLTF. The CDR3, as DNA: TGTGCCAGCTCACCGCCACTCTTAGCCTCCCAAGACTCTGGGGCCAACGTCCTGACTTTC.

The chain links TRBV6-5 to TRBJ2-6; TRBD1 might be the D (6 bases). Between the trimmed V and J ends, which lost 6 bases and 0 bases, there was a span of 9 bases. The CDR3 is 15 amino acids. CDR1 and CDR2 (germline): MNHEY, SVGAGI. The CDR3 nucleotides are TGTGCCAGCAGGACAGGTAGCTCTGGGGCCAACGTCCTGACTTTC. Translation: CASRTGSSGANVLTF.

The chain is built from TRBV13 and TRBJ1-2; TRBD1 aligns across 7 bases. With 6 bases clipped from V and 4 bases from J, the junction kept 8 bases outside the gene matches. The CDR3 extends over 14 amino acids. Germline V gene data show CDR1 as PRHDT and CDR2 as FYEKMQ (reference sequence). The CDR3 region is CASRSGGRAYGYTF. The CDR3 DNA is TGTGCCAGCAGGTCAGGGGGTAGGGCCTATGGCTACACCTTC. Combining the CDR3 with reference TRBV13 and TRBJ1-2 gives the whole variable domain AAGVIQSPRHLIKEKRETATLKCYPIPRHDTVYWYQQGPGQDPQFLISFYEKMQSDKGSIPDRFSAQQFSDYHSELNMSSLELGDSALYFCASRSGGRAYGYTFGSGTRLTVV.

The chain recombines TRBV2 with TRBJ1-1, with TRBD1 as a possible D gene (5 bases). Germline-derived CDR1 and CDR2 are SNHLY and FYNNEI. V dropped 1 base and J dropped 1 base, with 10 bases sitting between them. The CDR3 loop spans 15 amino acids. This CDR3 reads CASSEEGVGNTEAFF. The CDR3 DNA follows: TGTGCCAGCAGTGAAGAAGGGGTCGGGAACACTGAAGCTTTCTTT.

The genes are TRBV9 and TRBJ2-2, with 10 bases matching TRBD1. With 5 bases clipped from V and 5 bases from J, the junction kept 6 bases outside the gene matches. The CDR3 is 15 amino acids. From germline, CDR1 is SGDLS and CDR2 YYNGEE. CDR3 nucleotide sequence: TGTGCCAGCAGTCGGACAGGGGGAAGGACCGGGGAGCTGTTTTTT. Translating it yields CASSRTGGRTGELFF.

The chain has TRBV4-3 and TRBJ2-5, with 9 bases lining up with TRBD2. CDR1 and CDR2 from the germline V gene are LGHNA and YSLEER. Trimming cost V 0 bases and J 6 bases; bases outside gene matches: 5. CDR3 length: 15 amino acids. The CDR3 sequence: CASSQEAGGGQTQYF. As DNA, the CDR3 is TGCGCCAGCAGCCAAGAAGCGGGGGGCGGGCAGACCCAGTACTTC.

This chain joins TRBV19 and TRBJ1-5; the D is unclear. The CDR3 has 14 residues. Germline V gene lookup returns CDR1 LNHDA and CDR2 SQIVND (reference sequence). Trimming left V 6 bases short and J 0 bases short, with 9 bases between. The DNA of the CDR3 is TGTGCCAGTAGCACGGGTCTTAGCAATCAGCCCCAGCATTTT. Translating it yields CASSTGLSNQPQHF.

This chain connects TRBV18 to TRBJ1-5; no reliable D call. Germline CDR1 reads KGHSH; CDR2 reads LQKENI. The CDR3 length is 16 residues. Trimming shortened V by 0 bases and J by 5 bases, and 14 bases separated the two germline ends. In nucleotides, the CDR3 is TGTGCCAGCTCACCACCGCAGGCCCTGGGCGATCAGCCCCAGCATTTT. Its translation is CASSPPQALGDQPQHF.

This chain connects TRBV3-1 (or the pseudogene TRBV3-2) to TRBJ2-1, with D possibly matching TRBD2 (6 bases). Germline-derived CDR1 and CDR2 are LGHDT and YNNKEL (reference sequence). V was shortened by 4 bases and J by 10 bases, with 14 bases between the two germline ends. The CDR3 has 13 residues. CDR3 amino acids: CASSPARLGEQFF. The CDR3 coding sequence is TGTGCCAGCAGCCCCGCCAGACTAGGGGAGCAGTTCTTC.

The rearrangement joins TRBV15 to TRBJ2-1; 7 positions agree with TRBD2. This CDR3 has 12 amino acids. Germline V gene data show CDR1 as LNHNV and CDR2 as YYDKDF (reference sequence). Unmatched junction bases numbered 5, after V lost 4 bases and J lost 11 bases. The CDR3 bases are TGTGCCACCAGCATCGGGGGGAACCAGCAGTTCTTC. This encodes CATSIGGNQQFF.

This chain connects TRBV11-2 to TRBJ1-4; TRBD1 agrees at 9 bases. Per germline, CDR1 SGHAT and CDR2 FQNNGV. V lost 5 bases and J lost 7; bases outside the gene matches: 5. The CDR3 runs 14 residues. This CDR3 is CASSATGGGEKLFF. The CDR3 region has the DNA TGTGCCAGCAGCGCTACAGGGGGCGGTGAAAAACTGTTTTTT. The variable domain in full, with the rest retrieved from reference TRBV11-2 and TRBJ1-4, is EAGVAQSPRYKIIEKRQSVAFWCNPISGHATLYWYQQILGQGPKLLIQFQNNGVVDDSQLPKDRFSAERLKGVDSTLKIQPAKLEDSAVYLCASSATGGGEKLFFGSGTQLSVL.

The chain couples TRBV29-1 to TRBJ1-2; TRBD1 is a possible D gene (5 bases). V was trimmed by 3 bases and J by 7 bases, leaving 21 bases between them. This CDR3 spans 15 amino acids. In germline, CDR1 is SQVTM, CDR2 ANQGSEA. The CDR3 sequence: CSVEPWPGGEGGYTF. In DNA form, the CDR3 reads TGCAGCGTTGAGCCGTGGCCGGGAGGGGAAGGTGGCTACACCTTC.

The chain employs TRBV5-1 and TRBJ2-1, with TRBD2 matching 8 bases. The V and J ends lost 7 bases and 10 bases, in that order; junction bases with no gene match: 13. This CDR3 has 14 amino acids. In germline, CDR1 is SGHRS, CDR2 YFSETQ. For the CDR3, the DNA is TGCGCCAGCCGCAGACTAGCGCAACAGGGAGAGCAGTTCTTC. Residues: CASRRLAQQGEQFF. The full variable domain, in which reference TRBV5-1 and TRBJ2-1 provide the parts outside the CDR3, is KAGVTQTPRYLIKTRGQQVTLSCSPISGHRSVSWYQQTPGQGLQFLFEYFSETQRNKGNFPGRFSGRQFSNSRSEMNVSTLELGDSALYLCASRRLAQQGEQFFGPGTRLTVL.

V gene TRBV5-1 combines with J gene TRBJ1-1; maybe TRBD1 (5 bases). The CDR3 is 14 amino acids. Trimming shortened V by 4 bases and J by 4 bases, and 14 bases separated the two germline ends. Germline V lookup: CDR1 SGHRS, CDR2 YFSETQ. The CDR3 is CASSPVGGGTEAFF. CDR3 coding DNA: TGCGCCAGCAGCCCCGTCGGGGGAGGCACTGAAGCTTTCTTT.

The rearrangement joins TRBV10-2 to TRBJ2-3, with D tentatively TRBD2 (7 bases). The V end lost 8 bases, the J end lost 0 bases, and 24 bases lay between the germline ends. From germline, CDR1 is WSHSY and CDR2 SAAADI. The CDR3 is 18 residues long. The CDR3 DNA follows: TGCGCCAGCTCAGGAGATAGGCCGGGGGGCTCTAGCACAGATACGCAGTATTTT. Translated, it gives CASSGDRPGGSSTDTQYF.